A single sample gave rise to the 20 T cell receptor beta chains below, sequenced in a study of OX40 agonist ivuxolimab in advanced cancers. The library was built by means of the immunoSEQ multiplex PCR assay. TCRdb stores this immuneACCESS table with in-frame sequences only. Part of the clones is absent; in the studies checked, under half of the shortfall reflects unresolved V genes, and no reason is known for the rest. The sample table shows some 57,000 clones, and over 80% are seen once. The ten top clones hold approximately 23% of the sample. Here the sequenced sample was CD4+ or CD8+ T cells sorted from blood, taken in a trial of the OX40 agonist ivuxolimab. The receptors were gathered from an adult with an advanced solid tumor such as melanoma, head and neck, liver or kidney cancer.

This chain uses TRBV30 with TRBJ1-1; D is ambiguous. V was shortened by 1 base and J by 3 bases, with 6 bases between the two germline ends. Germline V gene lookup returns CDR1 GTSNPN and CDR2 SVGIG (reference sequence). The CDR3 is 12 residues long. CDR3 sequence: CAWSAPYTEAFF. CDR3 nucleotide sequence: TGTGCCTGGAGTGCCCCATACACTGAAGCTTTCTTT.

The V call is TRBV6-5, the J call TRBJ1-1; TRBD1 is a possible D gene (5 bases). This CDR3 is 13 amino acids long. The V end was cut by 6 bases, the J end by 1 base, with 9 bases between. Germline loops: CDR1 MNHEY, CDR2 SVGAGI. The CDR3 region is CASSLTENTEAFF. The CDR3 region has the DNA TGTGCCAGCAGCCTGACAGAGAACACTGAAGCTTTCTTT.

The chain employs TRBV4-3 and TRBJ2-7, with D possibly TRBD2 on 5 matching bases. The CDR3 totals 14 residues. Trimming cost V 1 base and J 6 bases, with 13 bases left between them. CDR1 LGHNA and CDR2 YSLEER come from the germline V gene. DNA of the CDR3: TGCGCCAGCAGCCAAGGGCTAGCAATTAGCGAGCAGTACTTC. It encodes CASSQGLAISEQYF.

This chain links TRBV13 with TRBJ1-2; D uncertain. This CDR3 spans 12 amino acids. Germline CDR1 and CDR2: PRHDT and FYEKMQ (reference sequence). Trimming removed 5 bases at V and 4 bases at J, with 8 bases between. The CDR3 protein is CASSTRGYGYTF. For the CDR3, the DNA is TGTGCCAGCAGCACCCGGGGCTATGGCTACACCTTC.

The chain combines TRBV9 with TRBJ1-2; D possibly corresponds to TRBD1 (5 bases). CDR1 and CDR2 (germline): SGDLS, YYNGEE. The CDR3 is 13 residues long. V dropped 5 bases and J dropped 2 bases, with 10 bases sitting between them. The DNA for the CDR3 is TGTGCCAGCAGTCATCGGGGGAACTATGGCTACACCTTC. Its protein is CASSHRGNYGYTF.

The V and J genes are TRBV20-1 and TRBJ1-6; 7 bases are shared with TRBD1. Germline CDR1 DFQATT, CDR2 SNEGSKA (reference sequence). CDR3 length equals 11 residues. The trim removed 4 bases at V and 11 bases at J, leaving 2 bases unmatched. Here the CDR3 reads CSATGGPPLHF. The DNA of the CDR3 is TGCAGTGCTACAGGGGGTCCACCCCTCCACTTT.

The chain combines TRBV12-5 with TRBJ2-1, with 14 nucleotides matching TRBD2. This CDR3 spans 15 amino acids. Germline assignment: CDR1 LGHNT and CDR2 FRNRAP. V lost 6 bases and J lost 6; bases outside the gene matches: 4. CDR3 sequence (DNA): TGTGCTAGTGGCAGACTAGCGGGAGGGTTCAATGAGCAGTTCTTC. Translated: CASGRLAGGFNEQFF.

The rearrangement links TRBV7-6 to TRBJ2-3, with D possibly being TRBD1 (5 bases). CDR1 and CDR2 from the germline V gene are SGHVS and FNYEAQ. V lost 4 bases and J lost 8, with 10 bases in between. This CDR3 has 12 residues. CDR3 sequence reads: CASSSTQGTQYF. CDR3 DNA: TGTGCCAGCAGCTCGACCCAGGGTACGCAGTATTTT. The variable domain in full, with the rest retrieved from reference TRBV7-6 and TRBJ2-3, is GAGVSQSPRYKVTKRGQDVALRCDPISGHVSLYWYRQALGQGPEFLTYFNYEAQQDKSGLPNDRFSAERPEGSISTLTIQRTEQRDSAMYRCASSSTQGTQYFGPGTRLTVL.

This chain links TRBV6-1 with TRBJ1-1, with D hard to call. Germline loops: CDR1 MNHNS, CDR2 SASEGT. V was cut by 7 bases and J by 1 base, with 10 bases left in between. The CDR3 spans 13 residues. The CDR3 here is CASKAGPNTEAFF. The CDR3 DNA follows: TGTGCCAGCAAAGCCGGGCCGAACACTGAAGCTTTCTTT.

This clone was detected once. This chain joins TRBV28 and TRBJ1-5; D gene uncertain. CDR1 is MDHEN and CDR2 is SYDVKM in the germline V gene. V shed 6 bases and J shed 0 bases, with 6 bases lying between them. The CDR3 covers 13 residues. The CDR3 spells CASSDYSNQPQHF. For the CDR3, the DNA is TGTGCCAGCAGCGATTATAGCAATCAGCCCCAGCATTTT.

CDR3 coding DNA: TGTGCCACATGGCGGACAGGGCCATACAATGAGCAGTTCTTC. Translated, it gives CATWRTGPYNEQFF. The chain carries TRBV6-1 and TRBJ2-1; 8 bases fit TRBD1. The CDR3 length is 14 residues. Trimming removed 10 bases from V and 4 bases from J; junction bases left unmatched: 9. The germline V gene encodes CDR1 MNHNS and CDR2 SASEGT.

The chain joins TRBV2 to TRBJ1-1; D remains ambiguous. Per germline, CDR1 SNHLY and CDR2 FYNNEI. The CDR3 contains 14 residues. V was clipped by 2 bases and J by 0 bases, with 7 bases between them. CDR3 sequence: CASSETYMNTEAFF. CDR3 coding DNA: TGTGCCAGCAGTGAAACATACATGAACACTGAAGCTTTCTTT. The whole variable domain, filled in from reference TRBV2 and TRBJ1-1, reads EPEVTQTPSHQVTQMGQEVILRCVPISNHLYFYWYRQILGQKVEFLVSFYNNEISEKSEIFDDQFSVERPDGSNFTLKIRSTKLEDSAMYFCASSETYMNTEAFFGQGTRLTVV.

The V and J genes are TRBV14 and TRBJ2-1; D remains unclear. V lost 0 bases to trimming and J lost 2 bases, with 8 bases between them. The CDR3 sequence is 15 residues long. Germline CDR1 reads SGHDN; CDR2 reads FVKESK. The CDR3 sequence is CASSQEPVPYNEQFF. The CDR3 nucleotides are TGTGCCAGCAGCCAAGAACCGGTCCCCTACAATGAGCAGTTCTTC.

The chain has TRBV30 and TRBJ1-2; D is ambiguous. Germline values: CDR1 GTSNPN, CDR2 SVGIG (reference sequence). The CDR3 is 11 amino acids. V shed 1 base and J shed 4 bases, with 4 bases lying between them. In DNA, the CDR3 is TGTGCCTGGAGTGAGGTCTATGGCTACACCTTC. This encodes CAWSEVYGYTF.

The chain is built from TRBV6-5 and TRBJ2-2; 11 nucleotides match TRBD2. Germline-derived CDR1 and CDR2 are MNHEY and SVGAGI. After removal of 4 bases from V and 2 bases from J, the junction contained 3 bases not matched to a gene. The CDR3 has 16 amino acids. The CDR3 DNA reads TGTGCCAGCAGTTGGCTAGCGGGGGGAAACACCGGGGAGCTGTTTTTT. Translating it yields CASSWLAGGNTGELFF.

The sample holds one count of this clone. The chain carries TRBV2 and TRBJ1-2, with a tentative D call TRBD1 (6 bases). This CDR3 spans 15 amino acids. The V gene's germline CDR1 is SNHLY and CDR2 FYNNEI. V was trimmed by 6 bases and J by 2 bases, leaving 16 bases between them. The CDR3 DNA is TGTGCCAGCAGGAGAAACAGGGAAAAGAACTATGGCTACACCTTC. Translating gives CASRRNREKNYGYTF.

This rearrangement joins TRBV11-3 to TRBJ2-1; no reliable D call. Germline V gene data show CDR1 as SGHNT and CDR2 as YENEEA. This CDR3 region has 11 residues. Trimming stripped 5 bases from V and 4 bases from J, with 3 bases between. The CDR3 region is CASSQYNEQFF. CDR3 bases: TGTGCCAGCAGCCAATACAATGAGCAGTTCTTC.

Concerning this clone itself: This specimen includes other DNA sequences encoding the same CDR3. V is TRBV28 and J is TRBJ2-3; no definite D call. CDR3 size: 14 residues. The germline CDR1 and CDR2 sequences are MDHEN and SYDVKM. Trimming took off 3 bases at V and 1 base at J, with 8 bases between the two ends. DNA for the CDR3: TGTGCCAGCAGTTTGGTCGGCGGCACAGATACGCAGTATTTT. Amino acid sequence: CASSLVGGTDTQYF.

J is TRBJ1-1 and V is TRBV9; unclear D gene. Germline V lookup: CDR1 SGDLS, CDR2 YYNGEE. The CDR3 consists of 14 residues. V dropped 4 bases and J dropped 5 bases, with 15 bases sitting between them. The CDR3 loop is CASSLSWKGTEAFF. In nucleotides, the CDR3 is TGTGCCAGCAGCCTAAGTTGGAAAGGGACTGAAGCTTTCTTT. The variable domain in full, with the rest retrieved from reference TRBV9 and TRBJ1-1, is DSGVTQTPKHLITATGQRVTLRCSPRSGDLSVYWYQQSLDQGLQFLIQYYNGEERAKGNILERFSAQQFPDLHSELNLSSLELGDSALYFCASSLSWKGTEAFFGQGTRLTVV.

The chain links TRBV30 to TRBJ1-2; D not resolved. The germline V gene encodes CDR1 GTSNPN and CDR2 SVGIG (reference sequence). Trimming removed 2 bases from V and 5 bases from J, with 3 bases in between. The CDR3 loop spans 10 amino acids. CDR3 sequence: CAWSSYGYTF. DNA for the CDR3: TGTGCCTGGAGTTCGTATGGCTACACCTTC. Full variable domain (missing parts from reference TRBV30 and TRBJ1-2): SQTIHQWPATLVQPVGSPLSLECTVEGTSNPNLYWYRQAAGRGLQLLFYSVGIGQISSEVPQNLSASRPQDRQFILSSKKLLLSDSGFYLCAWSSYGYTFGSGTRLTVV.